These 21 T cell receptor beta chains originate from one sample sequenced in a study of PD-1 blockade in classical Hodgkin lymphoma. There was relapse after autologous stem cell transplantation in every patient, and there was variation in brentuximab vedotin exposure. Data came from immunoSEQ multiplex PCR; TCRdb stores just in-frame clones and leaves some out. The data show approximately 150,000 clones, about 81% seen once. The starting material was peripheral blood mononuclear cells (PBMCs), obtained before the second cycle of nivolumab. The source is a human donor with classical Hodgkin lymphoma.

The rearrangement links TRBV19 to TRBJ2-1; the D gene is possibly TRBD2 (6 bases). The CDR3 is 14 amino acids. Germline CDR1 reads LNHDA; CDR2 reads SQIVND (reference sequence). With 1 base removed from V and 2 bases from J, the gap between germline ends came to 6 bases. The CDR3 region has the DNA TGTGCCAGTAGTATAGGCGGGACCTACAATGAGCAGTTCTTC. This gives the protein CASSIGGTYNEQFF.

This clone was detected only a few times. This sequence joins TRBV9 and TRBJ2-1; possibly TRBD1 for D (5 bases). In germline, CDR1 is SGDLS, CDR2 YYNGEE. Trimming cost V 0 bases and J 2 bases, with 9 bases left between them. This CDR3 is built from 15 residues. CDR3 protein: CASSVDGRAYNEQFF. Written as DNA, the CDR3 is TGTGCCAGCAGCGTAGACGGCAGGGCCTACAATGAGCAGTTCTTC.

This chain links TRBV9 with TRBJ2-2; D unclear. There are 16 residues in the CDR3. Trimming stripped 0 bases from V and 2 bases from J, with 11 bases between. Germline-derived CDR1 and CDR2 are SGDLS and YYNGEE. DNA of the CDR3: TGTGCCAGCAGCGTAGTCGGCGGATTTAACACCGGGGAGCTGTTTTTT. It is translated as CASSVVGGFNTGELFF.

In the case of this clone: At one of its ends the junction is not consistent with the germline gene, which may arise from a read error. The chain combines TRBV5-1 with TRBJ2-7; D may be TRBD1 (6 bases). Germline-derived CDR1 and CDR2 are SGHRS and YFSETQ. This CDR3 is 14 amino acids long. The CDR3, as DNA: TGTGCCAGCAGCCCCACAGGGCTTCCCTACGAGCAGTACTTC. It specifies CASSPTGLPYEQYF.

The chain joins TRBV18 to TRBJ2-3; 9 bases are a match to TRBD2. After removal of 1 base from V and 0 bases from J, the junction contained 5 bases not matched to a gene. The germline CDR1 and CDR2 sequences are KGHSH and LQKENI. This CDR3 is 17 amino acids long. The CDR3 loop reads CASSPRRLADSTDTQYF. The CDR3 nucleotides are TGTGCCAGCTCACCACGACGACTAGCGGACAGCACAGATACGCAGTATTTT.

The chain has TRBV28 and TRBJ1-4; D ambiguous. The CDR3 extends over 14 amino acids. The ends were cut back, 4 bases at V and 8 bases at J, with 14 bases in the middle. Germline values: CDR1 MDHEN, CDR2 SYDVKM. The CDR3 loop is CASSSVQFREKLFF. The CDR3 DNA reads TGTGCCAGCAGTTCGGTACAGTTTAGGGAAAAACTGTTTTTT.

This clone was counted a single time. V usage is TRBV18 and J usage is TRBJ2-7; 10 bases map to TRBD1. V lost 4 bases, J lost 3 bases, and 6 bases stayed unmatched. From germline, CDR1 is KGHSH and CDR2 LQKENI. CDR3 size: 15 residues. The CDR3: CASSLGTGENYEQYF. In DNA form, the CDR3 reads TGTGCCAGCTCACTCGGGACAGGGGAGAACTACGAGCAGTACTTC.

The rearrangement joins TRBV5-6 to TRBJ2-7; D call uncertain. The CDR3 consists of 12 residues. CDR1 and CDR2 (germline): SGHDT, YYEEEE. The V gene lost 5 bases and the J gene lost 9 bases, with 15 bases spanning the gap. The CDR3 loop is CASSYWGSGQYF. In DNA form, the CDR3 reads TGTGCCAGCAGTTACTGGGGATCTGGGCAGTACTTC.

The chain combines TRBV7-6 with TRBJ2-2, with no clear D. Trimming stripped 2 bases from V and 1 base from J, with 8 bases between. The CDR3 length is 15 residues. Germline CDR1 and CDR2: SGHVS and FNYEAQ. CDR3 in amino acids: CASSLLVVNTGELFF. CDR3 bases: TGTGCCAGCAGCTTACTGGTTGTGAACACCGGGGAGCTGTTTTTT.

This clone was seen only a few times. The chain carries TRBV6-5 and TRBJ2-2; 10 bases fit TRBD2. The CDR3 length is 15 residues. The germline CDR1 and CDR2 sequences are MNHEY and SVGAGI. Trimming cost V 6 bases and J 1 base; bases outside gene matches: 2. DNA of the CDR3: TGTGCCAGCAGCTGGACTAGCGGGAACACCGGGGAGCTGTTTTTT. Translated: CASSWTSGNTGELFF.

This rearrangement joins TRBV2 to TRBJ2-1, with 11 bases lining up with TRBD2. With 8 bases clipped from V and 6 bases from J, the junction kept 6 bases outside the gene matches. This CDR3 has 14 amino acids. The germline CDR1 and CDR2 sequences are SNHLY and FYNNEI. The CDR3 bases are TGTGCCAGCCGTAGCGGGGGGGCGGGCAATGAGCAGTTCTTC. Translated: CASRSGGAGNEQFF.

The chain recombines TRBV27 with TRBJ2-7; 9 bases map to TRBD2. CDR3 length equals 14 residues. V gave up 3 bases and J gave up 7 bases; unmatched junction bases: 7. In germline, CDR1 is MNHEY, CDR2 SMNVEV (reference sequence). In DNA, the CDR3 is TGTGCCAGCAGTTTCCTAGCGGGGTTTGGGGAGCAGTACTTC. Its protein product is CASSFLAGFGEQYF.

This clone was observed a handful of times. The chain links TRBV7-2 to TRBJ1-2; D unresolved. With 7 bases removed from V and 3 bases from J, the gap between germline ends came to 15 bases. Germline V gene lookup returns CDR1 SGHTA and CDR2 FQGNSA. This CDR3 is 14 amino acids long. The CDR3 loop reads CASTPIGPDYGYTF. The CDR3 DNA reads TGTGCCAGCACCCCTATCGGCCCGGACTATGGCTACACCTTC.

This clone came up a few times. The CDR3 nucleotides are TGTGCCACACAAACAGGGGAGGCTCGCAATCAGCCCCAGCATTTT. Protein: CATQTGEARNQPQHF. The J gene is TRBJ1-5, the V gene TRBV6-6, with TRBD1 matching over 7 bases. From germline, CDR1 is MNHNY and CDR2 SVGAGI (reference sequence). V trimming: 10 bases; J trimming: 2 bases; junction bases outside the gene matches: 11. The CDR3 spans 15 residues.

CDR3 in DNA: TGTGCCAGCAGTTTTGCGCCGGCGGGGCGGGAGCAGTACTTC. Translating gives CASSFAPAGREQYF. The chain links TRBV6-5 to TRBJ2-7, with D tentatively TRBD2 (6 bases). Trimming removed 4 bases at V and 7 bases at J, with 17 bases between. CDR1 is MNHEY, CDR2 SVGAGI, per germline. The CDR3 is 14 amino acids.

This clone was picked up a small number of times. The chain links TRBV15 to TRBJ1-4, with 9 nucleotides matching TRBD1. Trimming cost V 5 bases and J 0 bases; bases outside gene matches: 7. CDR3 size: 17 residues. CDR1 and CDR2 (germline): LNHNV, YYDKDF (reference sequence). The CDR3 protein is CATSSRGQGATNEKLFF. Here the CDR3 DNA reads TGTGCCACCAGCTCCCGGGGACAGGGTGCAACTAATGAAAAACTGTTTTTT.

The V gene is TRBV5-5, the J gene TRBJ1-4; tentative D call: TRBD1 (6 bases). V was shortened by 3 bases and J by 7 bases, with 16 bases between the two germline ends. Germline CDR1 SGHKS, CDR2 YYEKEE (reference sequence). This CDR3 comprises 15 residues. The CDR3 loop is CASSSTGVGLEKLFF. The CDR3 DNA sequence: TGTGCCAGCAGCTCGACAGGAGTCGGGCTTGAAAAACTGTTTTTT.

The chain couples TRBV7-9 to TRBJ1-6; 7 nucleotides align to TRBD1. Germline CDR1 is SEHNR and CDR2 is FQNEAQ (reference sequence). The V and J ends lost 6 bases and 10 bases, in that order; junction bases with no gene match: 6. This CDR3 has 13 residues. In DNA form, the CDR3 reads TGTGCCAGCAGTTACAGGGGTCGCTCACCCCTCCACTTT. Translating gives CASSYRGRSPLHF.

The V and J genes are TRBV7-2 and TRBJ2-1; 9 bases fit TRBD1. This CDR3 region has 15 residues. V shed 5 bases and J 2 bases; nucleotides not matched to a gene: 4. Germline CDR1 SGHTA, CDR2 FQGNSA. The chain's CDR3 is CASSADRGTYNEQFF. As DNA, the CDR3 is TGTGCCAGCAGCGCCGACAGGGGGACCTACAATGAGCAGTTCTTC.

The J gene is TRBJ1-1, the V gene TRBV7-2; D possibly corresponds to TRBD1 (5 bases). CDR1 is SGHTA and CDR2 is FQGNSA in the germline V gene. The CDR3 extends over 13 amino acids. V gave up 2 bases and J gave up 5 bases, with 9 bases separating them. The CDR3 DNA is TGTGCCAGCAGCTTAACCTGGGGGACTGAAGCTTTCTTT. It specifies CASSLTWGTEAFF.

The chain has TRBV27 and TRBJ2-7; a weak D match, TRBD1 (6 bases). Trimming took off 2 bases at V and 1 base at J, with 15 bases between the two ends. Germline V gives CDR1 MNHEY, CDR2 SMNVEV (reference sequence). The length of the CDR3 is 16 residues. CDR3 DNA sequence: TGTGCCAGCAGTTTAGAAACAGGGAAACCGTCCTACGAGCAGTACTTC. Its translation is CASSLETGKPSYEQYF.